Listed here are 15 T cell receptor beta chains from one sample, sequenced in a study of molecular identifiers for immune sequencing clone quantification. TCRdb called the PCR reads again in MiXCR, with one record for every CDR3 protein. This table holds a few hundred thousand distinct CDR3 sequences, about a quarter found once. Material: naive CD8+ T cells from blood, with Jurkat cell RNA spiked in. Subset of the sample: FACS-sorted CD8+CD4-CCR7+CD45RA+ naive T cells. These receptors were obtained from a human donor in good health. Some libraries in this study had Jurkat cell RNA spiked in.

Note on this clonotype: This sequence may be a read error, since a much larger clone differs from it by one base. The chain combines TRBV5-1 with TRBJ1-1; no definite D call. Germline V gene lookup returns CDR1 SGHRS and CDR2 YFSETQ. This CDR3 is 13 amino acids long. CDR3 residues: CGSSFAMNTEAFF. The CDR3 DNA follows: TGCGGCAGCAGCTTTGCCATGAACACTGAAGCTTTCTTT.

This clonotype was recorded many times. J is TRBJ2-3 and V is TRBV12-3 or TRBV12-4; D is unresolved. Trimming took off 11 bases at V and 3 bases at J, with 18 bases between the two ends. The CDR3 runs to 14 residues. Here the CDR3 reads CAVPSRHVTDTQYF. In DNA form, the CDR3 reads TGTGCCGTACCGTCCAGACACGTGACAGATACGCAGTATTTT.

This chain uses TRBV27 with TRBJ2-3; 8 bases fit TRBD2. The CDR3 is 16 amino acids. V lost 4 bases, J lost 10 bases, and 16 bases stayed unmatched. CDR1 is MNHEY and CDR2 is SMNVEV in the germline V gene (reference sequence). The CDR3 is CASSSPGTSFGMAQYF. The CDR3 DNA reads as TGTGCCAGCAGTTCCCCCGGGACTAGTTTTGGTATGGCGCAGTATTTT.

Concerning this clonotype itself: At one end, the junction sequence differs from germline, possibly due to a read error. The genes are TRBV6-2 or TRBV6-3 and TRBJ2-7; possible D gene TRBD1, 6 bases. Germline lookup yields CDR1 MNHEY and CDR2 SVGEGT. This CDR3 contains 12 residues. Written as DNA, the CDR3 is TGTGCCAACAGTACAACAGGGTACGAGCAGTACTTC. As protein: CANSTTGYEQYF.

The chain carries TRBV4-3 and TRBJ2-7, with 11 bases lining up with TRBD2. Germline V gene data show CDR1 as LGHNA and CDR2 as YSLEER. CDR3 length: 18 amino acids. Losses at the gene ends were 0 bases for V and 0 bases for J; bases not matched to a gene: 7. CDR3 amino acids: CASSQDGPSGGSSYEQYF. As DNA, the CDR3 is TGCGCCAGCAGCCAAGACGGTCCTAGCGGGGGGAGCTCCTACGAGCAGTACTTC.

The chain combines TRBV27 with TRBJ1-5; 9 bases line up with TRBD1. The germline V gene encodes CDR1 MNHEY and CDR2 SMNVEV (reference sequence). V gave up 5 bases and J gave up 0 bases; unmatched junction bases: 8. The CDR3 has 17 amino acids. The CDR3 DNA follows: TGTGCCAGCAGTCCCACAGGGGGCCCGTATAGCAATCAGCCCCAGCATTTT. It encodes CASSPTGGPYSNQPQHF.

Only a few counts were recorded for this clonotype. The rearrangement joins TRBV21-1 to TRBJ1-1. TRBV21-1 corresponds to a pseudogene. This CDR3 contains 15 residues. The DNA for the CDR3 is TGTGCCAGCAGCGGCCGGCAGCCACCCCAGACTGAAGCTTTCTTT. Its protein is CASSGRQPPQTEAFF.

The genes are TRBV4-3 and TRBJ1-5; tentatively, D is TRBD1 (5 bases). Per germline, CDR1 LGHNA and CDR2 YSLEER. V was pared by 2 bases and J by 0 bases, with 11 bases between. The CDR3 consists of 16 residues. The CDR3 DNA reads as TGCGCCAGCAGCCAATCCCGGGACGGTAGCAATCAGCCCCAGCATTTT. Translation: CASSQSRDGSNQPQHF.

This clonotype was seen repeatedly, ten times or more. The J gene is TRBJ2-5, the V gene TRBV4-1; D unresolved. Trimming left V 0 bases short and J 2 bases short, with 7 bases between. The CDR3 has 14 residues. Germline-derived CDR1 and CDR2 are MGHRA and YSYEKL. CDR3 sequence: CASSQENEQETQYF. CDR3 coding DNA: TGCGCCAGCAGCCAAGAAAATGAACAAGAGACCCAGTACTTC.

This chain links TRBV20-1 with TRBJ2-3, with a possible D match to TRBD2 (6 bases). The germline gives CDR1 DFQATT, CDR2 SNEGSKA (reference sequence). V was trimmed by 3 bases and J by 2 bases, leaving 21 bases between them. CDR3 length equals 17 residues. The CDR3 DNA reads TGCAGTGCTAGCAGAACTGGGGCGTGGGGGGACACAGATACGCAGTATTTT. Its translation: CSASRTGAWGDTDTQYF.

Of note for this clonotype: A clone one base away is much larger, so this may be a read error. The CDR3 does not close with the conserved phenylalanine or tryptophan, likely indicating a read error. This CDR3 is CASSLGTSEQYL. Written as DNA, the CDR3 is TGTGCCAGCAGCCTAGGGACCAGCGAGCAGTACTTG. The chain carries TRBV7-2 and TRBJ2-7; the D gene could be TRBD1 or TRBD2 (5 bases each). Germline loops: CDR1 SGHTA, CDR2 FQGNSA. V was pared by 5 bases and J by 6 bases, with 11 bases between. This CDR3 comprises 12 residues.

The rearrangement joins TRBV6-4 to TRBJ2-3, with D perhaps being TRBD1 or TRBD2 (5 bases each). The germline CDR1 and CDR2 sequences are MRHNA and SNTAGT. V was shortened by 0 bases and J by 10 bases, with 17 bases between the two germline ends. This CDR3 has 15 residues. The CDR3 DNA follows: TGTGCCAGCAGTGACTCGGTTGTAGGCCGAGGGGCGCAGTATTTT. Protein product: CASSDSVVGRGAQYF.

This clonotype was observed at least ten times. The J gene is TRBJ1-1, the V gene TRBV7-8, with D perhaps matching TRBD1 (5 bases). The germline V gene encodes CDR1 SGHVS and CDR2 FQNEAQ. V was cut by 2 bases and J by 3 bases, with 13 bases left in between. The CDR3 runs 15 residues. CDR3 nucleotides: TGTGCCAGCAGCTTAAAAAGTCAGGGCCACACTGAAGCTTTCTTT. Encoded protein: CASSLKSQGHTEAFF.

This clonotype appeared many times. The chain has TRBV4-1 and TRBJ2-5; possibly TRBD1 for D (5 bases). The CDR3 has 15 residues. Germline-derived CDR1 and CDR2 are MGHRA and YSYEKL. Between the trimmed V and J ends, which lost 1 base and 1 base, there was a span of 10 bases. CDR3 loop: CASSQVPGFQETQYF. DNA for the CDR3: TGCGCCAGCAGCCAAGTCCCAGGGTTCCAAGAGACCCAGTACTTC.

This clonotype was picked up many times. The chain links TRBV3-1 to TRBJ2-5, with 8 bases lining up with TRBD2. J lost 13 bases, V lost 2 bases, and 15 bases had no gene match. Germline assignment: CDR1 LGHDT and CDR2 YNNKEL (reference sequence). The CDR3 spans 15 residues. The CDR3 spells CASSQPAGEGLAWYF. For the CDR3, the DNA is TGTGCCAGCAGCCAACCCGCGGGAGAAGGACTAGCCTGGTACTTC.